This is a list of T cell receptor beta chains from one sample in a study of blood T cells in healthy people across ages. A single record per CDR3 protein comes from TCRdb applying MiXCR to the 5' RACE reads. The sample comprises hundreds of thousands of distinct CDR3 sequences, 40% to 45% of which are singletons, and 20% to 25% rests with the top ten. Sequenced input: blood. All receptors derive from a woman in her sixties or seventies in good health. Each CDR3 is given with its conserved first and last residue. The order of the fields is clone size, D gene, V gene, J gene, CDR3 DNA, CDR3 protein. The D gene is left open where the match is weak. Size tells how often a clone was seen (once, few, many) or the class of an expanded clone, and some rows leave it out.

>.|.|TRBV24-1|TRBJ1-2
TGTGCCACCAGTGGCGCAAGATCGGGGGGCTACACCTTC
CATSGARSGGYTF
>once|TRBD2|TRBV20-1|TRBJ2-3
TGCAGTGCTAGAGCAACCGCAAGCGGGGGGGCAGATACGCAGTATTTT
CSARATASGGADTQYF
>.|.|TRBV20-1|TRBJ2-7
TGCAGTGCTACCGGGGACTCCTGCGAGCAGTACTTC
CSATGDSCEQYF
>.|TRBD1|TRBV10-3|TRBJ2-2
TGTGCCATCAGTGGGACAGGGGGCAACACCGGGGAGCTGTTTTTT
CAISGTGGNTGELFF
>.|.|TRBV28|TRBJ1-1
TGTGCCAGCCTAGGGGTAGTAAGTGAAGCTTTCTTT
CASLGVVSEAFF
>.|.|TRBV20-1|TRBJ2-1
TGCAGTGCTAGAGATCTAGTCTCTCTGGCGGCTGGCTACAATGAGCAGTTCTTC
CSARDLVSLAAGYNEQFF
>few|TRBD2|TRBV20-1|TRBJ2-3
TGCAGTGCTAGTGGCTTCGGGCTAGCGGGAGCCTCAGATACGCAGTATTTT
CSASGFGLAGASDTQYF
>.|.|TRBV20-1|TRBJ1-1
TGCAGTGCCGACGGGCCGGCGAAGGCTTTCTTT
CSADGPAKAFF
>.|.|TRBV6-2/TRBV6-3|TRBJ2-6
TGTGCCAGCACCTACAGTGGGTTTACCGGGGCCAACGTCCTGACTTTC
CASTYSGFTGANVLTF
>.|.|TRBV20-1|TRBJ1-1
TGCAGTGCCCACGCGGTCCTGCCAAACACTGAAGCTTTCTTT
CSAHAVLPNTEAFF
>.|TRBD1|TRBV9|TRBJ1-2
TGTGCCAGCAGCGTGGGACAGGGGGAGGGCTACACCTTC
CASSVGQGEGYTF
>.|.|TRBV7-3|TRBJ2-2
TGTGCCAGCAGCTATCAGTCCACCGGGGAGCTGTTTTTT
CASSYQSTGELFF
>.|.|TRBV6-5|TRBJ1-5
TGTGCCAGCAGTTACTCTTACGGGAGCAATCAGCCCCAGCATTTT
CASSYSYGSNQPQHF
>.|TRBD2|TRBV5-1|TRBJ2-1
TGCGCCAGCAGCTTGGAGGGCGGGAGCTCCTACAATGAGCAGTTCTTC
CASSLEGGSSYNEQFF
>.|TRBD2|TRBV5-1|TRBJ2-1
TGCGCCAGCAGCTCGACTAGCGGGAGCGTTGAGCAGTTCTTC
CASSSTSGSVEQFF
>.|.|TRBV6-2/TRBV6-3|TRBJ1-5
TGTGCCAGCAGTTACAGCAGGTTAGGACAGCCCCAGCATTTT
CASSYSRLGQPQHF
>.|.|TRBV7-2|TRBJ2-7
TGTGCCAGCAGCTTAGGAGGGGGGATCAACTACGAGCAGTACTTC
CASSLGGGINYEQYF
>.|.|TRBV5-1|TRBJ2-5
TGCGCCAGCAGCCCATACGGACGTCCGGAGACCCAGTACTTC
CASSPYGRPETQYF
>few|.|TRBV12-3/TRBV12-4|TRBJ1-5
TGTGCCAGCAGTGCCGCGGGGGGTCAGCCCCAGCATTTT
CASSAAGGQPQHF
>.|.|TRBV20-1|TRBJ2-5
TGCAGTGCCCAGGGGGAGGGTGAGACCCAGTACTTC
CSAQGEGETQYF
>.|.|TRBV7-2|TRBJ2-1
TGTACCAGCAGCCAACTCCGCACCGAACCGTACAATGAGCAGTTCTTC
CTSSQLRTEPYNEQFF
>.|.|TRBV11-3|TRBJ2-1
TGTGCCAGCAGCTTAGTAGGTGGAGACTACAATGAGCAGTTCTTC
CASSLVGGDYNEQFF
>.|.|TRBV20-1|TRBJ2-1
TGCAGTGCTTGGGGAGGGGGGAGGACCCAGTTCTTC
CSAWGGGRTQFF
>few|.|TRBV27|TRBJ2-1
TGTGCCAGCAGGGCGGACCGTTTTTCCTACAATGAGCAGTTCTTC
CASRADRFSYNEQFF
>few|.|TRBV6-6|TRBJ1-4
TGTGCCAGCAGACCACAGGGAGGCGCAACTAATGAAAAACTGTTTTTT
CASRPQGGATNEKLFF
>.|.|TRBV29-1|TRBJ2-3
TGCAGCGTTGAAGATCCGATGGGTTTAAGCACAGATACGCAGTATTTT
CSVEDPMGLSTDTQYF
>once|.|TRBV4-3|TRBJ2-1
TGCGCCAGCAGCCACAGCTACGGGGGGCTCGGTTACGAGCAGTTCTTC
CASSHSYGGLGYEQFF
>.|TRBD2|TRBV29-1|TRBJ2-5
TGCAGCGTTCCTAGCGGGAGCGCAGAGACCCAGTACTTC
CSVPSGSAETQYF
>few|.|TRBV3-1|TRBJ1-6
TGTGCCAGCAGCCAAGAAAATGGACCTAATTCACCCCTCCACTTT
CASSQENGPNSPLHF
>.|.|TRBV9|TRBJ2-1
TGTGCCAGCAGCGTGGGGTGGAATGAGCAGTTCTTC
CASSVGWNEQFF
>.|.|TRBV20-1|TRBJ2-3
TGCAGTGCTAGACAACTGACCCTGGGGTCAGATACGCAGTATTTT
CSARQLTLGSDTQYF
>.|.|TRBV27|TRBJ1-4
TGTGCCAGCAGTCCCGTCGCCGGGGGGGAAAAACTGTTTTTT
CASSPVAGGEKLFF
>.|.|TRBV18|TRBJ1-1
TGTGCCAGCTCACCACCGTTGGGGACTGAAGCTTTCTTT
CASSPPLGTEAFF
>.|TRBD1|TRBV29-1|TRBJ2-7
TGCAGCGTTGCTCAGGGGGCCTCCTACGAGCAGTACTTC
CSVAQGASYEQYF
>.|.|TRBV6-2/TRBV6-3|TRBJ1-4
TGTGCCAGCAGTTACGGTGCGCAGGGTTTCGCTGGAGAAAAACTGTTTTTT
CASSYGAQGFAGEKLFF
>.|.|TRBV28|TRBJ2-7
TGTGCCAGCAGATTTGGAGGAGGGTTACCAACCTACGAGCAGTACTTC
CASRFGGGLPTYEQYF
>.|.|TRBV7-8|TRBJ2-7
TGTGCCAGCAGCTTAAAGCGGGCAGGGGGAAACTCCTACGAGCAGTACTTC
CASSLKRAGGNSYEQYF